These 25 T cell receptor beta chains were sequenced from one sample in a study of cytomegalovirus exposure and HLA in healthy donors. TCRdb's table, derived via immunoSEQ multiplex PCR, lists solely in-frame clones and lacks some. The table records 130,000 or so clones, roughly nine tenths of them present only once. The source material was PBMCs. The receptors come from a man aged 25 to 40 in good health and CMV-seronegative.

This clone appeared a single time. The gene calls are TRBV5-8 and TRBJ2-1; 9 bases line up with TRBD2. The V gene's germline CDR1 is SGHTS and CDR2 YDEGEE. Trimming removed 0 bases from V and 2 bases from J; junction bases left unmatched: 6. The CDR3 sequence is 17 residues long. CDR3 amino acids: CASSLVASGVPYNEQFF. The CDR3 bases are TGTGCCAGCAGCTTGGTGGCTAGCGGGGTGCCCTACAATGAGCAGTTCTTC.

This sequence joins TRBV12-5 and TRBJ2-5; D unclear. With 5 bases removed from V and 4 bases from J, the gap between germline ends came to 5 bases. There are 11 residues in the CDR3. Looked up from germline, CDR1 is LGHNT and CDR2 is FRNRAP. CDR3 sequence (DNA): TGTGCTAGTGGTGTCGGAGAGACCCAGTACTTC. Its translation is CASGVGETQYF.

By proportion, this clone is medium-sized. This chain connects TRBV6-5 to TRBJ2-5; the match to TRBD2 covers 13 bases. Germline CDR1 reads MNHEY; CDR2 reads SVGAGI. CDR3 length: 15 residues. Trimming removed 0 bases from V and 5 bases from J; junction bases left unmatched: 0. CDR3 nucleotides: TGTGCCAGCAGTTACTCGACTAGCGGGGGGGAGACCCAGTACTTC. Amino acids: CASSYSTSGGETQYF.

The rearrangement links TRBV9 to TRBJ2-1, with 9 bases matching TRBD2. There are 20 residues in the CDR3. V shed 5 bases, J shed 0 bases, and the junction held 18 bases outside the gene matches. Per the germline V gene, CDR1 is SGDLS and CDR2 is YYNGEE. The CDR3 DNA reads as TGTGCCAGCAGGGGACACGGGTCTAGCGGGGCAATTCTCTCCTACAATGAGCAGTTCTTC. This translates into CASRGHGSSGAILSYNEQFF.

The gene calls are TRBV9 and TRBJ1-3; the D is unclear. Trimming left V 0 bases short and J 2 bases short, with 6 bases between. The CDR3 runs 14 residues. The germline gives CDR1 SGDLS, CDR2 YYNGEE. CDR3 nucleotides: TGTGCCAGCAGCGTAGGAGGAACTGGAAACACCATATATTTT. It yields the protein CASSVGGTGNTIYF. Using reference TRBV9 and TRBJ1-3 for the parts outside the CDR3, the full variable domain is DSGVTQTPKHLITATGQRVTLRCSPRSGDLSVYWYQQSLDQGLQFLIQYYNGEERAKGNILERFSAQQFPDLHSELNLSSLELGDSALYFCASSVGGTGNTIYFGEGSWLTVV.

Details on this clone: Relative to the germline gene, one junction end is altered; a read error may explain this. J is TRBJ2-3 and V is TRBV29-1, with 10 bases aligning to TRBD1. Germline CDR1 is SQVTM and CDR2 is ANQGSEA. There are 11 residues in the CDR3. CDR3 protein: CSVERTGGMNF. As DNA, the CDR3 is TGCAGCGTTGAGAGGACAGGGGGTATGAATTTT.

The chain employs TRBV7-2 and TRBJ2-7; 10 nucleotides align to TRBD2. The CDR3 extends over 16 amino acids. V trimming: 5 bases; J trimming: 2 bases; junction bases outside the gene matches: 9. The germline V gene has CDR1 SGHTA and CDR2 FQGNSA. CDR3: CASSADLAGGTYEQYF. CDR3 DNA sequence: TGTGCCAGCAGCGCAGACTTAGCGGGGGGTACCTACGAGCAGTACTTC.

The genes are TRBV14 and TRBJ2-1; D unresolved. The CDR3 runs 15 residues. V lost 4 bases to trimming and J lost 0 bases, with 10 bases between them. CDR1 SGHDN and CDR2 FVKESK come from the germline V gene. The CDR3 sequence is CASSRISDSYNEQFF. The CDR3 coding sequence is TGTGCCAGCAGCCGAATCTCAGACTCCTACAATGAGCAGTTCTTC.

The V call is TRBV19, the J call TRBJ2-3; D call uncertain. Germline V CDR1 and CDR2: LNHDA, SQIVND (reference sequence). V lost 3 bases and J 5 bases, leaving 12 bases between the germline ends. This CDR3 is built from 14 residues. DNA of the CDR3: TGTGCCAGTAGTATGGCCCAGCAGCGAGATACGCAGTATTTT. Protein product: CASSMAQQRDTQYF.

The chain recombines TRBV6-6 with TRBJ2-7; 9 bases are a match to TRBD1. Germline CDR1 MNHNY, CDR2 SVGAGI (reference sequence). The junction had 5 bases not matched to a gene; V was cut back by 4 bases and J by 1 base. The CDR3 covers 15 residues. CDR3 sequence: CASSSQGAQSYEQYF. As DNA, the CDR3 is TGTGCCAGCAGTTCACAGGGGGCGCAGTCCTACGAGCAGTACTTC.

CDR3 sequence reads: CASFRTRVGQPQHF. CDR3 DNA: TGTGCCAGCTTTCGGACCAGGGTGGGCCAGCCCCAGCATTTT. This rearrangement joins TRBV21-1 to TRBJ1-5; TRBD1 is the table's D call, not checked against the DNA. TRBV21-1 is described as a pseudogene. This CDR3 has 14 residues.

The CDR3 sequence: CASRELAGASYEQYF. As DNA, the CDR3 is TGCGCCAGCAGAGAACTAGCGGGGGCCTCCTACGAGCAGTACTTC. The chain couples TRBV5-1 to TRBJ2-7, with 11 bases lining up with TRBD2. Trimming at V came to 5 bases and at J to 0 bases, leaving 4 bases not matched to a gene. CDR3 size: 15 residues. CDR1 and CDR2 from the germline V gene are SGHRS and YFSETQ.

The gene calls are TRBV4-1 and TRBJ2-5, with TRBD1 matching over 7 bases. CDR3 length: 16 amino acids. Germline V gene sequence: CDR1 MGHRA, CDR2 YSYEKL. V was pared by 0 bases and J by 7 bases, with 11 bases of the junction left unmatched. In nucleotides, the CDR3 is TGCGCCAGCAGCCAAGATCAGGGAGTAGCAGGGGGGACCCAGTACTTC. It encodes CASSQDQGVAGGTQYF.

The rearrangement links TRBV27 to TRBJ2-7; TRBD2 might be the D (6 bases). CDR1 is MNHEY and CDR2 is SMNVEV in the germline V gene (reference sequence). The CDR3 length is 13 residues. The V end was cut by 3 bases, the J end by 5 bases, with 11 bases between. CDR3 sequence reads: CASSLGGPHEQYF. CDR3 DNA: TGTGCCAGCAGTTTGGGGGGTCCCCACGAGCAGTACTTC.

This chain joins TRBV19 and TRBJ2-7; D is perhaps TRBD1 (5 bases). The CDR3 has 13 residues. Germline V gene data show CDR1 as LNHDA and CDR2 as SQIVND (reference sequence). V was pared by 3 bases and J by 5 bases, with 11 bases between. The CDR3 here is CASSIVDTNEQYF. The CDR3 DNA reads TGTGCCAGTAGTATCGTGGACACTAACGAGCAGTACTTC.

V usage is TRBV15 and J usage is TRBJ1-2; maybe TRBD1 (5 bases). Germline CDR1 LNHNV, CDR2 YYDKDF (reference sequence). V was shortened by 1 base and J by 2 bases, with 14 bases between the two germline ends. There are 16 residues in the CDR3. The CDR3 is CATSRGSVRQNYGYTF. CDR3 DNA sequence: TGTGCCACCAGCAGAGGTTCCGTACGACAGAACTATGGCTACACCTTC.

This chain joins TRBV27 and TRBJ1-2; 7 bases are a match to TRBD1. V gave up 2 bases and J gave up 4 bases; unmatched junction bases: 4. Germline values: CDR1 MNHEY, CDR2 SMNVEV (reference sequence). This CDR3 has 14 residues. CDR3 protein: CASSLQGQSYGYTF. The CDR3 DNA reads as TGTGCCAGCAGTTTACAGGGACAGTCCTATGGCTACACCTTC.

Here the CDR3 DNA reads TGTGCCAGCAGTGAACAGGGCAGGTATGGCTACACCTTC. The encoded protein is CASSEQGRYGYTF. The chain uses TRBV6-1 and TRBJ1-2; weak D call: TRBD1 (5 bases). CDR3 size: 13 residues. The germline gives CDR1 MNHNS, CDR2 SASEGT. V lost 2 bases and J lost 5, with 9 bases in between.

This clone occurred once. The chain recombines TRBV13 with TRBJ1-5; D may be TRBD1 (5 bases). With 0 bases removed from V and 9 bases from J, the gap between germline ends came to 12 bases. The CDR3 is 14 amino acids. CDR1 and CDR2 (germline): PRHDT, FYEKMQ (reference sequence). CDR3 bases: TGTGCCAGCAGCTTAGGGCGGCAGGGTGGGCCCCAGCATTTT. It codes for CASSLGRQGGPQHF.

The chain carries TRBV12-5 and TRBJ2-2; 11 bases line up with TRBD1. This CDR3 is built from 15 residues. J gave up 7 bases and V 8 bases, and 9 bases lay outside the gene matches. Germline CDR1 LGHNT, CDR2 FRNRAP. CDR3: CASSTRTGGNGELFF. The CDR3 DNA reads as TGTGCTAGTTCTACCAGGACAGGGGGCAACGGGGAGCTGTTTTTT.

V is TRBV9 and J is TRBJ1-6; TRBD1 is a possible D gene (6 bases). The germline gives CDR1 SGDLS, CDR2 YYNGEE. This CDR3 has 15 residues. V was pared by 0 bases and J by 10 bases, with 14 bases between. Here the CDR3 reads CASSVVPGEGSPLHF. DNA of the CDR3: TGTGCCAGCAGCGTAGTGCCAGGGGAAGGCTCACCCCTCCACTTT.

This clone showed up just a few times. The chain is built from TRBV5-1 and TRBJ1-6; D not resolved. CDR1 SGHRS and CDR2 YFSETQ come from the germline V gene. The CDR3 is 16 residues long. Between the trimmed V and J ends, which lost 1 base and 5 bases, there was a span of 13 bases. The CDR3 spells CASSLRGSGNNSPLHF. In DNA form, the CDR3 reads TGCGCCAGCAGCTTGCGTGGGAGTGGTAATAATTCACCCCTCCACTTT.

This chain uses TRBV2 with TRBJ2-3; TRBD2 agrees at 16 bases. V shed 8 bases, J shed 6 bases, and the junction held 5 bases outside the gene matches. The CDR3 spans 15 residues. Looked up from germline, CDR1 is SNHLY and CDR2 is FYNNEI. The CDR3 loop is CASGTSGGAMDTQYF. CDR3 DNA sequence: TGTGCCAGCGGGACTAGCGGGGGGGCGATGGATACGCAGTATTTT.

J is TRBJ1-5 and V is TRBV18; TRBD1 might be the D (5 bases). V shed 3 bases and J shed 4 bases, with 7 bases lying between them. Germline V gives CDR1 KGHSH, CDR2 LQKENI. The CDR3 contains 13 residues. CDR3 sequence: CASSPTVNQPQHF. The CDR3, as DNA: TGTGCCAGCTCACCGACAGTAAATCAGCCCCAGCATTTT.

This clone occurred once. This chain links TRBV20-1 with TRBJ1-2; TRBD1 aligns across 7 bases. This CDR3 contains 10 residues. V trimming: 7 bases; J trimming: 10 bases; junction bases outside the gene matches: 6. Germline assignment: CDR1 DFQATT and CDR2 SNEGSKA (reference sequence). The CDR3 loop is CSVLTGPYTF. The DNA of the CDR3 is TGCAGTGTTTTGACAGGGCCCTACACCTTC.